This TCR beta chain was recorded in a study of T cell responses to AZD1222 COVID-19 vaccine. Sequenced by immunoSEQ multiplex PCR; TCRdb stores in-frame clones only, minus some. The repertoire holds around 140,000 clones, with 85% to 95% as singletons. The sequence came from an adult in good health. The material sequenced was peripheral blood, taken on day 0 of AZD1222 vaccination.

The CDR3 reads CASRSYRETTEAFF. CDR3 DNA: TGTGCCAGCAGAAGCTACAGGGAGACCACTGAAGCTTTCTTT. The genes are TRBV6-6 and TRBJ1-1; D might be TRBD1 (6 bases). V was cut by 6 bases and J by 4 bases, with 15 bases left in between. The CDR3 extends over 14 amino acids. Germline CDR1 is MNHNY and CDR2 is SVGAGI (reference sequence).